This T cell receptor (beta chain) originates from a study of cytomegalovirus exposure and HLA in healthy donors. Donors had nominal health at sampling but likely had unrecorded immune exposures. This PCR relied on a set of 60 Vbeta primers and 13 Jbeta primers. Sequencing used immunoSEQ multiplex PCR; TCRdb keeps in-frame clones, though not all of them. The table shows about 160,000 clones, with 70% to 80% occurring only once. Study findings and constraints: Productive rates of about 87% or about 30% were seen for most TCR beta V segments in an earlier analysis. TCR beta chains numbering 164 were designated cytomegalovirus-associated.

As for this clone: Its antigen is unknown.

This sequence was found in a female donor in good health and CMV-seronegative. The specimen sequenced was PBMCs.

The CDR3 loop is CASSLDRGKLNEQFF. CDR3 coding DNA: TGTGCCAGCAGTCTTGACAGGGGAAAATTGAATGAGCAGTTCTTC. This sequence joins TRBV11-2 and TRBJ2-1; 8 bases fit TRBD1. Trimming cost V 6 bases and J 7 bases; bases outside gene matches: 11. Germline V gene lookup returns CDR1 SGHAT and CDR2 FQNNGV. This CDR3 is built from 15 residues.